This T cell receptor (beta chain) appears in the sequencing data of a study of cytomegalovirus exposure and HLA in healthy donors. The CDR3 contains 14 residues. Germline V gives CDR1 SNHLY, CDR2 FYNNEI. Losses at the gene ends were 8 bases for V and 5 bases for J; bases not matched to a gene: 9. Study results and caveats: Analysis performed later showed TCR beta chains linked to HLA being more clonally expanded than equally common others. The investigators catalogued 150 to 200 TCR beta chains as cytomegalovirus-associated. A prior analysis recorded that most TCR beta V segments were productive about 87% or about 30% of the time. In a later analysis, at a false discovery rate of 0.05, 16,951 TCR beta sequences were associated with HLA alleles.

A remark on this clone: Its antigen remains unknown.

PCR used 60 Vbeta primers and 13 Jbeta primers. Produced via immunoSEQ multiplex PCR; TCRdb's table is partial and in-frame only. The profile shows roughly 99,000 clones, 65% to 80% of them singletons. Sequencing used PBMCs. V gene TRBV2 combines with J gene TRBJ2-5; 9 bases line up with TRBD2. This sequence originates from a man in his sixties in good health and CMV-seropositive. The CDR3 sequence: CASAGGLWRETQYF. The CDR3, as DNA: TGTGCCAGCGCGGGGGGGCTCTGGAGGGAGACCCAGTACTTC.